Listed here are 32 T cell receptor beta chains from one sample, sequenced in a study of vaccination effects on CD4 cells after COVID-19. These receptors have no known antigen. Expansion of antigen-specific CD4+ T cells with viral peptide pools was carried out by the ViraFEST assay before sequencing. After roughly ten days in culture, the CD4+ T cells were isolated. Participants received two doses of either the BNT162b2 or mRNA-1273 vaccine. The protocol was immunoSEQ multiplex PCR, while the TCRdb copy is restricted to in-frame clones and leaves out a portion. The table lists some 70,000 clones, about 81% of them singletons, with approximately 1.2% in the top ten. The specimen was CD4+ T cells from PBMCs cultured with HCoV-229E spike peptides, collected after COVID-19 vaccination. These TCRs come from a human donor who received a COVID-19 vaccine.

J is TRBJ1-3 and V is TRBV6-5; 10 nucleotides match TRBD1. Trimming took 0 bases from V and 2 from J; bases not matched to a gene: 1. Germline V gene lookup returns CDR1 MNHEY and CDR2 SVGAGI. This CDR3 contains 16 residues. The DNA for the CDR3 is TGTGCCAGCAGTTACTCCGGGACAGGGGCTGGAAACACCATATATTTT. This gives the protein CASSYSGTGAGNTIYF.

This clone was observed a handful of times. The chain combines TRBV9 with TRBJ1-1; 7 positions match TRBD1. The V segment lost 7 bases and the J segment 2 bases; nucleotides outside the gene matches: 11. Germline-derived CDR1 and CDR2 are SGDLS and YYNGEE. The CDR3 has 15 residues. The CDR3 DNA reads TGTGCCAGCGGGGGCAACAGGGGCAATAACACTGAAGCTTTCTTT. Translation: CASGGNRGNNTEAFF.

The chain uses TRBV3-1 (or the pseudogene TRBV3-2) and TRBJ1-4, with D perhaps matching TRBD1 (5 bases). Germline values: CDR1 LGHDT, CDR2 YNNKEL (reference sequence). This CDR3 contains 15 residues. V lost 1 base to trimming and J lost 3 bases, with 9 bases between them. CDR3 in amino acids: CASSQVAGPNEKLFF. Here the CDR3 DNA reads TGTGCCAGCAGCCAAGTGGCAGGGCCTAATGAAAAACTGTTTTTT.

This chain links TRBV12-5 with TRBJ1-6; D ambiguous. Trimming took 6 bases from V and 6 from J, leaving 12 bases between them. Germline V gene data show CDR1 as LGHNT and CDR2 as FRNRAP. The CDR3 spans 14 residues. The CDR3 sequence: CASGSSGVNSPLHF. The CDR3 DNA is TGTGCTAGTGGCTCCAGTGGGGTTAATTCACCCCTCCACTTT.

Comments on this clone: Compared with germline, one end of the junction differs, possibly owing to a read error. Other DNA sequences in this sample translate to the same CDR3. This chain joins TRBV29-1 and TRBJ2-6, with 7 bases aligning to TRBD1. The germline V gene encodes CDR1 SQVTM and CDR2 ANQGSEA. The CDR3 spans 16 residues. In DNA, the CDR3 is TGCAGCGTGGAAGGAAAGGGGGCCGCTGGGGCCAACGTCCTGACTTTC. This codes for CSVEGKGAAGANVLTF.

Here the CDR3 DNA reads TGTGCCAGCAGCTTAGCAGCCGGGGGGAGTTACGAGCAGTACGTC. It codes for CASSLAAGGSYEQYV. This chain links TRBV7-2 with TRBJ2-7, with 7 bases that match TRBD2. V lost 0 bases to trimming and J lost 4 bases; unmatched junction nucleotides: 6. CDR1 and CDR2 (germline): SGHTA, FQGNSA. This CDR3 comprises 15 residues.

The chain has TRBV5-6 and TRBJ2-2; the D gene could be TRBD1 or TRBD2 (6 bases each). The CDR3 has 16 residues. Germline CDR1 and CDR2: SGHDT and YYEEEE. With 4 bases removed from V and 0 bases from J, the gap between germline ends came to 13 bases. CDR3 sequence reads: CASSPFRGPNTGELFF. CDR3 in DNA: TGTGCCAGCAGCCCCTTTCGGGGGCCGAACACCGGGGAGCTGTTTTTT.

The chain couples TRBV7-9 to TRBJ1-4; D might be TRBD1 (6 bases). V lost 3 bases, J lost 7 bases, and 18 bases lay in between. There are 16 residues in the CDR3. CDR1 and CDR2 (germline): SEHNR, FQNEAQ (reference sequence). Here the CDR3 reads CASSFPEQGVGEKLFF. Written as DNA, the CDR3 is TGTGCCAGCAGCTTTCCCGAACAGGGTGTTGGTGAAAAACTGTTTTTT.

The rearrangement uses TRBV21-1 and TRBJ2-7; TRBD1, the D gene given by the table, was not confirmed from the DNA. TRBV21-1 corresponds to a pseudogene. The CDR3 runs to 14 residues. CDR3 protein: CASSERQSSYEQYV. For the CDR3, the DNA is TGTGCCAGCAGCGAGCGACAGAGCTCCTACGAGCAGTACGTC.

The rearrangement links TRBV5-4 to TRBJ2-5; 7 bases line up with TRBD1. Trimming took 5 bases from V and 2 from J; bases not matched to a gene: 12. The germline CDR1 and CDR2 sequences are SGHNT and YYREEE (reference sequence). The CDR3 consists of 16 residues. The CDR3 bases are TGTGCCAGCAGAGCTATGATCCTGGGACAGCAAGAGACCCAGTACTTC. Its translation: CASRAMILGQQETQYF.

The rearrangement uses TRBV11-2 and TRBJ1-2; the D gene is possibly TRBD1 (5 bases). CDR1 SGHAT and CDR2 FQNNGV come from the germline V gene. Trimming cost V 2 bases and J 5 bases, with 15 bases left between them. The length of the CDR3 is 15 residues. The CDR3 protein is CASSLNTGQEYGYTF. DNA for the CDR3: TGTGCCAGCAGCTTAAATACCGGACAAGAATATGGCTACACCTTC.

The chain joins TRBV12-3 or TRBV12-4 to TRBJ2-1; no reliable D call. V gave up 3 bases and J gave up 6 bases, with 6 bases separating them. This CDR3 contains 12 residues. The CDR3 nucleotides are TGTGCCAGCAGTTTCAGGTTCAATGAGCAGTTCTTC. It translates to CASSFRFNEQFF.

Here the CDR3 reads CASSPGGSGANVLTF. In nucleotides, the CDR3 is TGTGCCAGCAGCCCGGGGGGCTCTGGGGCCAACGTCCTGACTTTC. V and J are TRBV6-2 or TRBV6-3 and TRBJ2-6; 7 positions match TRBD2. This CDR3 is 15 amino acids long. Germline lookup yields CDR1 MNHEY and CDR2 SVGEGT. V shed 6 bases and J 0 bases; nucleotides not matched to a gene: 2.

The sample holds one count of this clone. This chain joins TRBV6-2 or TRBV6-3 and TRBJ2-7; 8 bases are a match to TRBD2. From germline, CDR1 is MNHEY and CDR2 SVGEGT. The CDR3 totals 13 residues. The J segment lost 6 bases and the V segment lost 6 bases, leaving 7 bases of the junction unmatched. The DNA of the CDR3 is TGTGCCAGCAGCCCTCCGGGAGGGATCGAGCAGTACGTC. Its translation is CASSPPGGIEQYV.

The DNA of the CDR3 is TGCGCCAGCAGCTCGGGGGGACAGGGGGCAGCTAACTATGGCTACACCTTC. This gives the protein CASSSGGQGAANYGYTF. The V gene is TRBV5-1, the J gene TRBJ1-2; 12 nucleotides match TRBD1. There are 17 residues in the CDR3. The J segment lost 0 bases and the V segment lost 3 bases, leaving 6 bases of the junction unmatched. Germline CDR1 and CDR2: SGHRS and YFSETQ.

This chain uses TRBV24-1 with TRBJ1-4; TRBD1 matches 9 bases. In germline, CDR1 is KGHDR, CDR2 SFDVKD. V dropped 2 bases and J dropped 7; count of bases not matched to a gene: 7. CDR3 length equals 16 residues. CDR3 loop: CATSDSLGQGSEKLFF. CDR3 DNA sequence: TGTGCCACCAGTGATTCCCTAGGACAGGGGAGTGAAAAACTGTTTTTT.

The chain employs TRBV5-5 and TRBJ2-1; TRBD1 is a possible D gene (6 bases). Germline V gene data show CDR1 as SGHKS and CDR2 as YYEKEE (reference sequence). The CDR3 consists of 15 residues. The germline V and J ends were trimmed by 5 bases and 0 bases, with 12 bases remaining between them. As DNA, the CDR3 is TGTGCCAGCAGATACGGACAGAGCTCCTACAATGAGCAGTTCTTC. Its translation: CASRYGQSSYNEQFF.

CDR3 sequence (DNA): TGTGCCAGCCGTTCTAGCGGGGGCCAACAAGAGACCCAGTACTTC. Encoded protein: CASRSSGGQQETQYF. The chain links TRBV5-6 to TRBJ2-5; 10 bases align to TRBD2. The CDR3 runs 15 residues. The V segment lost 7 bases and the J segment 2 bases; nucleotides outside the gene matches: 8. The germline V gene has CDR1 SGHDT and CDR2 YYEEEE.

The chain couples TRBV18 to TRBJ1-1; D not resolved. V gave up 0 bases and J gave up 0 bases, with 11 bases separating them. This CDR3 is 16 amino acids long. CDR1 KGHSH and CDR2 LQKENI come from the germline V gene. This CDR3 reads CASSPPSIGLNTEAFF. The DNA of the CDR3 is TGTGCCAGCTCACCACCTAGCATTGGTCTGAACACTGAAGCTTTCTTT.

The rearrangement uses TRBV7-9 and TRBJ2-3; 7 bases map to TRBD1. Trimming removed 6 bases from V and 2 bases from J; junction bases left unmatched: 17. Per germline, CDR1 SEHNR and CDR2 FQNEAQ (reference sequence). CDR3 length equals 18 residues. The CDR3 DNA sequence: TGTGCCAGCAGTTTAACCCAGGGACAGTTCATATTCACAGATACGCAGTATTTT. It yields the protein CASSLTQGQFIFTDTQYF.

The rearrangement links TRBV6-1 to TRBJ1-5; D unclear. The germline V and J ends were trimmed by 0 bases and 7 bases, with 16 bases remaining between them. The length of the CDR3 is 16 residues. Germline V lookup: CDR1 MNHNS, CDR2 SASEGT. This chain's CDR3 is CASSEALYGTVQPQHF. The DNA for the CDR3 is TGTGCCAGCAGTGAAGCGCTATATGGTACGGTACAGCCCCAGCATTTT.

Written as DNA, the CDR3 is TGTGCTAGTGGTTTGCCCACGGCGGGGGTGGGGAACAATGAGCAGTTCTTC. Residues: CASGLPTAGVGNNEQFF. This chain links TRBV12-5 with TRBJ2-1, with TRBD2 identical over 7 bases. Germline V gives CDR1 LGHNT, CDR2 FRNRAP. This CDR3 contains 17 residues. V gave up 2 bases and J gave up 5 bases; unmatched junction bases: 12. The full variable domain, rest sourced from reference TRBV12-5 and TRBJ2-1, is DARVTQTPRHKVTEMGQEVTMRCQPILGHNTVFWYRQTMMQGLELLAYFRNRAPLDDSGMPKDRFSAEMPDATLATLKIQPSEPRDSAVYFCASGLPTAGVGNNEQFFGPGTRLTVL.

V and J are TRBV6-6 and TRBJ2-2; D is unclear. CDR1 is MNHNY, CDR2 SVGAGI, per germline (reference sequence). The V end lost 2 bases, the J end lost 1 base, and 11 bases lay between the germline ends. The CDR3 is 16 residues long. The CDR3 DNA reads TGTGCCAGCAGTTACGCCAGGCGGCAGAACACCGGGGAGCTGTTTTTT. This encodes CASSYARRQNTGELFF.

This chain uses TRBV7-7 with TRBJ2-5; D unclear. The CDR3 loop spans 14 amino acids. CDR1 and CDR2 from the germline V gene are SSHAT and FNYEAQ (reference sequence). V was cut by 5 bases and J by 5 bases, with 15 bases left in between. CDR3 in DNA: TGTGCCAGCAGCGGCCACGGAAGATTGGAGACCCAGTACTTC. This encodes CASSGHGRLETQYF. Looking up the rest from reference TRBV7-7 and TRBJ2-5 gives the full variable domain: GAGVSQSPRYKVTKRGQDVTLRCDPISSHATLYWYQQALGQGPEFLTYFNYEAQPDKSGLPSDRFSAERPEGSISTLTIQRTEQRDSAMYRCASSGHGRLETQYFGPGTRLLVL.

V gene TRBV6-5 combines with J gene TRBJ1-5, with 7 bases aligning to TRBD1. The CDR3 is 13 amino acids. From germline, CDR1 is MNHEY and CDR2 SVGAGI. J was trimmed by 8 bases and V by 0 bases; bases with no gene match: 1. The CDR3 DNA reads as TGTGCCAGCAGTTACTCTACAGGGGAGCCCCAGCATTTT. Translating it yields CASSYSTGEPQHF.

This clone showed up just a few times. The rearrangement joins TRBV15 to TRBJ1-1; D is perhaps TRBD1 (6 bases). V gave up 3 bases and J gave up 6 bases, with 26 bases separating them. The CDR3 covers 18 residues. Germline CDR1 and CDR2: LNHNV and YYDKDF (reference sequence). DNA of the CDR3: TGTGCCACCAGCAGGGAGTCACCCTCAACAGGGAATTTCGCTGAAGCTTTCTTT. Translating gives CATSRESPSTGNFAEAFF.

The chain has TRBV18 and TRBJ1-1; D is possibly TRBD1 (6 bases). Germline V gene data show CDR1 as KGHSH and CDR2 as LQKENI. The CDR3 totals 17 residues. Deletions cut 3 bases from V and 2 bases from J, with 19 bases between. The CDR3 sequence: CASSPAGPNRANTEAFF. CDR3 DNA sequence: TGTGCCAGCTCACCGGCCGGTCCTAACAGGGCTAACACTGAAGCTTTCTTT.

CDR3 DNA: TGTGCCACCGGAAGGGTTAGCTCCTACAATGAGCAGTTCTTC. Translation gives CATGRVSSYNEQFF. The genes are TRBV6-5 and TRBJ2-1; D unclear. This CDR3 is built from 14 residues. V was pared by 10 bases and J by 0 bases, with 13 bases between. Germline V gene lookup returns CDR1 MNHEY and CDR2 SVGAGI.

The J gene is TRBJ1-2, the V gene TRBV28; D not certain. Germline CDR1 MDHEN, CDR2 SYDVKM. The V end was cut by 5 bases, the J end by 1 base, with 2 bases between. CDR3 length: 11 amino acids. Written as DNA, the CDR3 is TGTGCCAGCAGTCTTAACTATGGCTACACCTTC. Residues: CASSLNYGYTF.

V usage is TRBV6-6 and J usage is TRBJ1-1; no firm D call. Germline loops: CDR1 MNHNY, CDR2 SVGAGI (reference sequence). CDR3 length: 11 amino acids. Trimming removed 6 bases from V and 10 bases from J, with 12 bases in between. The CDR3 sequence: CASSNPSRAFF. Written as DNA, the CDR3 is TGTGCCAGCAGCAACCCCTCGCGAGCTTTCTTT.

This clone was found once. This rearrangement joins TRBV2 to TRBJ2-7; TRBD1 or TRBD2 may be the D gene (5 bases each). V was cut by 3 bases and J by 6 bases, with 15 bases left in between. The CDR3 has 14 amino acids. CDR1 is SNHLY, CDR2 FYNNEI, per germline. The CDR3 protein is CASSDGGSSVEQYV. CDR3 in DNA: TGTGCCAGCAGTGATGGGGGATCTTCGGTCGAGCAGTACGTC.

The sample holds one count of this clone. The rearrangement joins TRBV2 to TRBJ2-1; D gene uncertain. Trimming left V 10 bases short and J 2 bases short, with 12 bases between. The CDR3 is 13 residues long. The germline V gene has CDR1 SNHLY and CDR2 FYNNEI. The CDR3: CATVHSPYNEQFF. The CDR3 DNA sequence: TGTGCCACAGTCCACTCACCCTACAATGAGCAGTTCTTC.